What follows are 3 T cell receptor beta chains derived from one specimen sequenced in a study of control samples from healthy donors and cancer patients. The protocol was immunoSEQ multiplex PCR, while the TCRdb copy is restricted to in-frame clones and leaves out a portion. The table lists about 160,000 clones, around 93% of them singletons. Input material: blood. The receptors were sampled from a woman aged 60-75 years in good health.

This clone appeared a single time. The chain joins TRBV6-2 or TRBV6-3 to TRBJ2-5; 7 positions agree with TRBD1. Germline CDR1 reads MNHEY; CDR2 reads SVGEGT. This CDR3 region has 14 residues. The J segment lost 0 bases and the V segment lost 5 bases, leaving 3 bases of the junction unmatched. CDR3 sequence (DNA): TGTGCCAGCAGTCCGACAGGGTACCAAGAGACCCAGTACTTC. As protein: CASSPTGYQETQYF.

The V and J genes are TRBV18 and TRBJ2-3; 9 nucleotides align to TRBD1. Germline CDR1 reads KGHSH; CDR2 reads LQKENI. The V gene end was trimmed by 3 bases and the J gene end by 2 bases; junction bases not matched to a gene: 6. The CDR3 is 16 amino acids. CDR3 sequence reads: CASSPPGDRVTDTQYF. Written as DNA, the CDR3 is TGTGCCAGCTCACCTCCGGGGGACAGGGTCACAGATACGCAGTATTTT.

The chain recombines TRBV2 with TRBJ1-2; TRBD1 aligns across 9 bases. Germline loops: CDR1 SNHLY, CDR2 FYNNEI. The ends lost 6 bases at V and 7 bases at J; junction bases unmatched: 12. The CDR3 is 15 residues long. CDR3 nucleotides: TGTGCCAGCAGACATCCTAGGACAGGGGAATCTGGCTACACCTTC. Translation: CASRHPRTGESGYTF.